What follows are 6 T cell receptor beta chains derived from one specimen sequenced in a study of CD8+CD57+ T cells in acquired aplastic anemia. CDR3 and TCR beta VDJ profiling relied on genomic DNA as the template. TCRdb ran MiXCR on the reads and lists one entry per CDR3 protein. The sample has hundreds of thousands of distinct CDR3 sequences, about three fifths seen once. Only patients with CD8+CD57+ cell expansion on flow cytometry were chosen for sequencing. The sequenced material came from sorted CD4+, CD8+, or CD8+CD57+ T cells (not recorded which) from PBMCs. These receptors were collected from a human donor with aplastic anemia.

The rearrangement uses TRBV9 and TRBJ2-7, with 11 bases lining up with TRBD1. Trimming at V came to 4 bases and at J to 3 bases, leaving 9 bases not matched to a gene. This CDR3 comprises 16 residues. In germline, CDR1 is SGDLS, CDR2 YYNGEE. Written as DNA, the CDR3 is TGTGCCAGCAGCCTAGAGGGACAGGGGGGGCGCTACGAGCAGTACTTC. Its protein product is CASSLEGQGGRYEQYF.

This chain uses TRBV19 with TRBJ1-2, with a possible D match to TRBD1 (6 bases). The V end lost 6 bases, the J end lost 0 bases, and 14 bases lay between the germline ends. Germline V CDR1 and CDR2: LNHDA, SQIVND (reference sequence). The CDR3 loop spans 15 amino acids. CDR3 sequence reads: CASSPGQYPNYGYTF. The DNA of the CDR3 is TGTGCCAGTAGCCCCGGACAGTATCCTAACTATGGCTACACCTTC.

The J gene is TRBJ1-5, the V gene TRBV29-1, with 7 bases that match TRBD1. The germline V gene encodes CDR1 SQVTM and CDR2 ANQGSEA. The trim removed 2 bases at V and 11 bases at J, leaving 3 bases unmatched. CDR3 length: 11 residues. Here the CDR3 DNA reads TGCAGCGTTGAACCCAGGGGGTCCCAGCATTTT. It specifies CSVEPRGSQHF.

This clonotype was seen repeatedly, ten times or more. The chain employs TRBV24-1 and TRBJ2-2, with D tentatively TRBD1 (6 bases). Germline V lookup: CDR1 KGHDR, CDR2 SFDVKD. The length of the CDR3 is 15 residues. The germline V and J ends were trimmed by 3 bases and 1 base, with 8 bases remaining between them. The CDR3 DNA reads TGTGCCACCAGTGATCTCAGGGGGAACACCGGGGAGCTGTTTTTT. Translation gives CATSDLRGNTGELFF.

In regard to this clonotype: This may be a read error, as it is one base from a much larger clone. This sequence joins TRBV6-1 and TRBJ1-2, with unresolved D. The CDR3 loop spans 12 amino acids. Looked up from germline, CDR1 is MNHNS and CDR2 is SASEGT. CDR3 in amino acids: CASSEVADGYIF. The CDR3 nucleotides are TGTGCCAGCAGTGAAGTGGCAGATGGCTACATCTTC.

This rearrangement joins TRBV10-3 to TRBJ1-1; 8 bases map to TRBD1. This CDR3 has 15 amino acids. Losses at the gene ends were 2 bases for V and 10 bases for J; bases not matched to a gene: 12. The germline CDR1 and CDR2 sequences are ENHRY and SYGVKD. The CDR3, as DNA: TGTGCCATCAGTGAGACGAGGACAGGGTTCGTGACAGCTTTCTTT. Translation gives CAISETRTGFVTAFF.